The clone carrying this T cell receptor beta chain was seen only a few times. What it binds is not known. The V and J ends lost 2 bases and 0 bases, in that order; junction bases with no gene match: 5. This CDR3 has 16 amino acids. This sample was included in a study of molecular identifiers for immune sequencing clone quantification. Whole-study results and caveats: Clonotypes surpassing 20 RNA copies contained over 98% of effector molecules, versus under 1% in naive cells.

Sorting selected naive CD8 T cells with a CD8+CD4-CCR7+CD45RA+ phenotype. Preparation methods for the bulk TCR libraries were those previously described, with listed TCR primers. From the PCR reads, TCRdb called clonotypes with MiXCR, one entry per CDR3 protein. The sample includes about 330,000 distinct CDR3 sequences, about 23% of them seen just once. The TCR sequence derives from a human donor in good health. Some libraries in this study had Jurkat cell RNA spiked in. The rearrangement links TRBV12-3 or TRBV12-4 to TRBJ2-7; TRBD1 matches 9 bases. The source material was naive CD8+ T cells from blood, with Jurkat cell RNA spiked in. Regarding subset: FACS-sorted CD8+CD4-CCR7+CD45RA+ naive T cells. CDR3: CASSLSGDRASYEQYF. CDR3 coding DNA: TGTGCCAGCAGTTTAAGTGGGGACAGGGCCTCCTACGAGCAGTACTTC.